This T cell receptor (beta chain) was recovered during a study of T cell clonotyping in hematopoietic cell transplantation. Whole-study results and caveats: After transplant, recipient diversity fell while pathologically expanded clonotypes grew through day 180. Broader posttransplant TCR repertoire diversity was predicted by graft donor and pretransplant recipient Inverse Simpson Index values. CD4 and CD8 repertoire contributions could not be separated without sorting. At the given depth, recipient repertoires were over 95% de novo clonotypes.

V lost 4 bases and J lost 5, with 11 bases in between. The V gene's germline CDR1 is ENHRY and CDR2 SYGVKD. The CDR3 runs 13 residues. Profiled with immunoSEQ multiplex PCR; TCRdb holds only in-frame clones, not every one. Of over 35,000 clones listed, over 80% are singletons. For this clone: The antigen is not known.

The rearrangement uses TRBV10-3 and TRBJ1-2; D remains ambiguous. The receptor's source is a woman in her forties in good health. Some clones in this sample may be carry-over from other donors' samples. Input material: peripheral blood mononuclear cells. CDR3 coding DNA: TGTGCCATCAGTGGGAGACGGGATTATGGCTACACCTTC. Protein product: CAISGRRDYGYTF.